Shown below are 32 T cell receptor beta chains from a single sample sequenced in a study of T cell repertoires in cytomegalovirus infection. TCRdb fed the reads into MiXCR, producing one record per CDR3 protein. This table has approximately 190,000 distinct CDR3 sequences, 7.5% to 10% appearing once. The specimen was PBMCs. The receptors originated from a human donor in good health (CMV status not recorded). Some clones in this sample may be carry-over from other donors' samples.

This chain's CDR3 is CSAPGGVSYNEQFF. The CDR3 nucleotides read TGCAGTGCCCCTGGGGGAGTCTCCTACAATGAGCAGTTCTTC. The chain links TRBV20-1 to TRBJ2-1, with D perhaps being TRBD1 or TRBD2 (5 bases each). Trimming took 6 bases from V and 0 from J, leaving 12 bases between them. Germline CDR1 and CDR2: DFQATT and SNEGSKA (reference sequence). The CDR3 sequence is 14 residues long.

This clonotype was observed at least ten times. This chain links TRBV28 with TRBJ2-7; weak D call: TRBD2 (6 bases). Trimming took 6 bases from V and 6 from J, leaving 12 bases between them. The length of the CDR3 is 12 residues. Germline V gene data show CDR1 as MDHEN and CDR2 as SYDVKM. The CDR3 spells CASRSGPLEQYF. For the CDR3, the DNA is TGTGCCAGCAGGAGCGGGCCTCTCGAGCAGTACTTC.

V gene TRBV19 combines with J gene TRBJ2-1, with a weak D call TRBD2 (6 bases). This CDR3 comprises 15 residues. V gave up 6 bases and J gave up 0 bases, with 12 bases separating them. In germline, CDR1 is LNHDA, CDR2 SQIVND (reference sequence). The CDR3 spells CASRSAGSSYNEQFF. CDR3 in DNA: TGTGCCAGTAGGTCTGCCGGGAGCTCCTACAATGAGCAGTTCTTC. Using reference TRBV19 and TRBJ2-1 for the parts outside the CDR3, the full variable domain is DGGITQSPKYLFRKEGQNVTLSCEQNLNHDAMYWYRQDPGQGLRLIYYSQIVNDFQKGDIAEGYSVSREKKESFPLTVTSAQKNPTAFYLCASRSAGSSYNEQFFGPGTRLTVL.

This clonotype was recorded many times. This rearrangement joins TRBV20-1 to TRBJ2-1; a weak D match, TRBD1 (5 bases). The CDR3 is 11 residues long. Germline assignment: CDR1 DFQATT and CDR2 SNEGSKA (reference sequence). V gave up 6 bases and J gave up 5 bases, with 8 bases separating them. In DNA, the CDR3 is TGCAGTGCCGCAGGGAACAATGAGCAGTTCTTC. Translated, it gives CSAAGNNEQFF.

The chain recombines TRBV7-8 with TRBJ1-1; D ambiguous. Per the germline V gene, CDR1 is SGHVS and CDR2 is FQNEAQ. The V and J ends lost 4 bases and 3 bases respectively, with 9 bases between them. The CDR3 consists of 13 residues. The CDR3: CASSSKIDTEAFF. CDR3 nucleotides: TGTGCCAGCAGCTCGAAGATAGACACTGAAGCTTTCTTT.

This clonotype occurred many times. V and J are TRBV11-3 and TRBJ2-1, with D unclear. V was pared by 4 bases and J by 2 bases, with 12 bases between. The CDR3 has 15 residues. CDR1 and CDR2 from the germline V gene are SGHNT and YENEEA. The DNA of the CDR3 is TGTGCCAGCAGCTCGTACTTTGGGGCCTACAATGAGCAGTTCTTC. It translates to CASSSYFGAYNEQFF.

This clonotype has a count of ten or more. The rearrangement links TRBV28 to TRBJ1-1; D call uncertain. The CDR3 extends over 12 amino acids. The germline V and J ends were trimmed by 4 bases and 1 base, with 4 bases remaining between them. The germline CDR1 and CDR2 sequences are MDHEN and SYDVKM. CDR3 sequence reads: CASSSTNTEAFF. The CDR3 DNA follows: TGTGCCAGCAGTTCCACGAACACTGAAGCTTTCTTT. Full variable domain (missing parts from reference TRBV28 and TRBJ1-1): DVKVTQSSRYLVKRTGEKVFLECVQDMDHENMFWYRQDPGLGLRLIYFSYDVKMKEKGDIPEGYSVSREKKERFSLILESASTNQTSMYLCASSSTNTEAFFGQGTRLTVV.

This clonotype was observed at least ten times. The chain carries TRBV5-6 and TRBJ2-2, with no clear D. Deletions cut 0 bases from V and 5 bases from J, with 11 bases between. There are 15 residues in the CDR3. The V gene's germline CDR1 is SGHDT and CDR2 YYEEEE. The CDR3: CASSLVSGFTGELFF. DNA of the CDR3: TGTGCCAGCAGCTTGGTGTCCGGTTTTACCGGGGAGCTGTTTTTT. The whole variable domain, filled in from reference TRBV5-6 and TRBJ2-2, reads DAGVTQSPTHLIKTRGQQVTLRCSPKSGHDTVSWYQQALGQGPQFIFQYYEEEERQRGNFPDRFSGHQFPNYSSELNVNALLLGDSALYLCASSLVSGFTGELFFGEGSRLTVL.

This clonotype was counted between two and nine times. The chain carries TRBV5-6 and TRBJ1-1; D is unclear. V lost 5 bases and J 0 bases, leaving 5 bases between the germline ends. This CDR3 contains 12 residues. Germline V gives CDR1 SGHDT, CDR2 YYEEEE. The CDR3 coding sequence is TGTGCCAGCAGGCTGATGAACACTGAAGCTTTCTTT. Translating it yields CASRLMNTEAFF.

There are a few counts of this clonotype. The gene calls are TRBV10-2 and TRBJ2-6, with D possibly matching TRBD2 (5 bases). Trimming shortened V by 11 bases and J by 4 bases, and 15 bases separated the two germline ends. Looked up from germline, CDR1 is WSHSY and CDR2 is SAAADI. The CDR3 covers 14 residues. CDR3 amino acids: CAFGLGAGANVLTF. CDR3 in DNA: TGCGCCTTCGGACTGGGTGCGGGGGCCAACGTCCTGACTTTC.

In this sample, this clonotype turned up many times. The genes are TRBV7-2 and TRBJ2-3, with no clear D. The V end was cut by 5 bases, the J end by 0 bases, with 15 bases between. Looked up from germline, CDR1 is SGHTA and CDR2 is FQGNSA. The CDR3 runs 16 residues. The CDR3 bases are TGTGCCAGCAGCCCAAACCTACAGATTAGCACAGATACGCAGTATTTT. Protein: CASSPNLQISTDTQYF.

At least ten counts were recorded for this clonotype. The chain carries TRBV7-8 and TRBJ1-1; D remains unclear. Germline-derived CDR1 and CDR2 are SGHVS and FQNEAQ. V lost 5 bases and J lost 1, with 11 bases in between. This CDR3 has 14 residues. The chain's CDR3 is CASSRRTENTEAFF. The CDR3 nucleotides are TGTGCCAGCAGCCGCCGGACGGAGAACACTGAAGCTTTCTTT.

The chain links TRBV20-1 to TRBJ1-2; tentative D call: TRBD1 (5 bases). Germline-derived CDR1 and CDR2 are DFQATT and SNEGSKA (reference sequence). The CDR3 runs to 14 residues. V gave up 5 bases and J gave up 4 bases, with 17 bases separating them. The DNA for the CDR3 is TGCAGTGCTTCAGATTTAGTGAGGGGCTATGGCTACACCTTC. Translation gives CSASDLVRGYGYTF.

This CDR3 reads CASSLVVGPEGYTF. CDR3 nucleotide sequence: TGTGCCAGCAGCTTAGTGGTAGGCCCCGAGGGCTACACCTTC. The chain combines TRBV7-2 with TRBJ1-2; unclear D gene. V shed 1 base and J shed 8 bases, with 14 bases lying between them. CDR1 SGHTA and CDR2 FQGNSA come from the germline V gene. The CDR3 contains 14 residues.

The CDR3 DNA reads as TGTGCCAGTAGTATTCCGGGGTACACTGAAGCTTTCTTT. Translating gives CASSIPGYTEAFF. This rearrangement joins TRBV19 to TRBJ1-1, with D unclear. The ends were cut back, 3 bases at V and 3 bases at J, with 8 bases in the middle. Germline values: CDR1 LNHDA, CDR2 SQIVND (reference sequence). The CDR3 runs 13 residues. Using reference TRBV19 and TRBJ1-1 for the parts outside the CDR3, the full variable domain is DGGITQSPKYLFRKEGQNVTLSCEQNLNHDAMYWYRQDPGQGLRLIYYSQIVNDFQKGDIAEGYSVSREKKESFPLTVTSAQKNPTAFYLCASSIPGYTEAFFGQGTRLTVV.

This clonotype showed up many times. The gene calls are TRBV19 and TRBJ1-1; tentative D call: TRBD1 (6 bases). The CDR3 is 14 residues long. Germline V gene lookup returns CDR1 LNHDA and CDR2 SQIVND (reference sequence). V lost 7 bases to trimming and J lost 0 bases, with 12 bases between them. The CDR3 region has the DNA TGTGCCAGTACCCAACAGGGAATGAACACTGAAGCTTTCTTT. Protein product: CASTQQGMNTEAFF.

Ten or more counts support this clonotype. This rearrangement joins TRBV3-1 to TRBJ1-6; 7 positions match TRBD1. Germline V gene lookup returns CDR1 LGHDT and CDR2 YNNKEL (reference sequence). This CDR3 comprises 14 residues. Losses at the gene ends were 6 bases for V and 5 bases for J; bases not matched to a gene: 4. Here the CDR3 reads CASSPGQNNSPLHF. The CDR3 DNA sequence: TGTGCCAGCAGTCCGGGACAGAATAATTCACCCCTCCACTTT.

This rearrangement joins TRBV7-9 to TRBJ2-7; weak D call: TRBD2 (6 bases). The germline gives CDR1 SEHNR, CDR2 FQNEAQ (reference sequence). Trimming took off 5 bases at V and 1 base at J, with 12 bases between the two ends. The CDR3 is 14 residues long. DNA of the CDR3: TGTGCCAGCAGCCCGGACTATAAATCCTACGAGCAGTACTTC. It codes for CASSPDYKSYEQYF.

This clonotype was recorded many times. The chain links TRBV14 to TRBJ1-5; D remains ambiguous. The length of the CDR3 is 17 residues. In germline, CDR1 is SGHDN, CDR2 FVKESK. Trimming left V 0 bases short and J 2 bases short, with 14 bases between. This chain's CDR3 is CASSQDEGSEGNQPQHF. The CDR3 nucleotides are TGTGCCAGCAGCCAAGACGAAGGTTCGGAGGGCAATCAGCCCCAGCATTTT.

Concerning this clonotype: A much larger clone lies a single base off, so this may be a read error. The chain recombines TRBV7-6 with TRBJ2-5, with a tentative D call TRBD2 (6 bases). V was trimmed by 2 bases and J by 2 bases, leaving 15 bases between them. CDR1 and CDR2 from the germline V gene are SGHVS and FNYEAQ. The CDR3 has 16 amino acids. The CDR3 sequence: CASSLRAAGGQETQYF. The CDR3 DNA reads TGTGCCAGCAGCTTACGGGCAGCGGGCGGGCAAGAGACCCAGTACTTC.

This clonotype was seen a few times. The chain links TRBV2 to TRBJ1-5; 7 nucleotides match TRBD1. The germline V gene encodes CDR1 SNHLY and CDR2 FYNNEI. This CDR3 region has 16 residues. The J segment lost 3 bases and the V segment lost 6 bases, leaving 11 bases of the junction unmatched. The CDR3, as DNA: TGTGCCAGCAGGAGGGGGACAGAAAGGTCCAATCAGCCCCAGCATTTT. Translation: CASRRGTERSNQPQHF.

The chain employs TRBV5-1 and TRBJ2-7; perhaps TRBD1 as D (6 bases). CDR3 length: 15 amino acids. Germline CDR1 and CDR2: SGHRS and YFSETQ. Trimming removed 4 bases at V and 1 base at J, with 15 bases between. CDR3 in DNA: TGCGCCAGCAGCCCAGGGGACGCAGTTTCCTACGAGCAGTACTTC. The encoded protein is CASSPGDAVSYEQYF.

This clonotype has a handful of counts. The chain has TRBV4-1 and TRBJ2-7, with 8 bases lining up with TRBD2. Germline-derived CDR1 and CDR2 are MGHRA and YSYEKL. The V and J ends lost 1 base and 4 bases, in that order; junction bases with no gene match: 6. The CDR3 is made up of 15 amino acids. CDR3 region: CASSQGSGRAYEQYF. DNA for the CDR3: TGCGCCAGCAGCCAAGGCAGCGGGAGAGCTTACGAGCAGTACTTC.

Here the CDR3 DNA reads TGCAGTGCTCTGGATAGGGGTAGAGCCAAAAACATTCAGTACTTC. This encodes CSALDRGRAKNIQYF. J is TRBJ2-4 and V is TRBV20-1; tentatively, D is TRBD1 (5 bases). CDR1 is DFQATT and CDR2 is SNEGSKA in the germline V gene (reference sequence). The CDR3 extends over 15 amino acids. With 5 bases removed from V and 0 bases from J, the gap between germline ends came to 14 bases.

This clonotype was counted at least ten times. The rearrangement links TRBV7-9 to TRBJ1-5, with TRBD1 as a possible D gene (5 bases). Germline CDR1 is SEHNR and CDR2 is FQNEAQ (reference sequence). Trimming removed 1 base from V and 7 bases from J, with 11 bases in between. This CDR3 is 14 amino acids long. The CDR3 bases are TGTGCCAGCAGCTTAGGGCAGGGCGGGCAGCCCCAGCATTTT. This sequence encodes CASSLGQGGQPQHF.

This clonotype was seen ten or more times. CDR3 coding DNA: TGTGCCAGCAGCGCAGGGGTCCAGGGGCACTACACCTTC. It encodes CASSAGVQGHYTF. The chain is built from TRBV7-4 and TRBJ1-2; possible D gene TRBD1, 6 bases. The CDR3 spans 13 residues. Germline CDR1 reads SGHVT; CDR2 reads SQSDAQ. V was clipped by 5 bases and J by 10 bases, with 17 bases between them.

The J gene is TRBJ1-1, the V gene TRBV4-3; 9 bases map to TRBD1. Germline V gene data show CDR1 as LGHNA and CDR2 as YSLEER. This CDR3 region has 14 residues. With V trimmed by 3 bases and J by 3 bases, 2 bases remained unmatched. The CDR3 sequence is CASSQTGGYTEAFF. In DNA, the CDR3 is TGCGCCAGCAGCCAGACAGGGGGGTACACTGAAGCTTTCTTT.

This clonotype was found many times. The chain recombines TRBV7-9 with TRBJ2-5; 12 positions agree with TRBD1. This CDR3 comprises 15 residues. Germline lookup yields CDR1 SEHNR and CDR2 FQNEAQ (reference sequence). V shed 3 bases and J 4 bases; nucleotides not matched to a gene: 3. In nucleotides, the CDR3 is TGTGCCAGCAGCTTCGGGACAGGGGGCATAGAGACCCAGTACTTC. It encodes CASSFGTGGIETQYF.

The chain links TRBV19 to TRBJ1-1; TRBD1 is a possible D gene (5 bases). Germline lookup yields CDR1 LNHDA and CDR2 SQIVND (reference sequence). The CDR3 is 13 residues long. V shed 3 bases and J shed 5 bases, with 10 bases lying between them. The CDR3 DNA is TGTGCCAGTAGTATGGGGGGGTTAACTGAAGCTTTCTTT. It codes for CASSMGGLTEAFF.

In this sample, this clonotype turned up many times. The rearrangement uses TRBV7-8 and TRBJ2-1, with D perhaps matching TRBD2 (6 bases). The CDR3 has 14 amino acids. Trimming removed 5 bases from V and 9 bases from J, with 17 bases in between. The V gene's germline CDR1 is SGHVS and CDR2 FQNEAQ. The CDR3 DNA sequence: TGTGCCAGCAGCCCAGTGGAGGGAATAGGTGAGCAGTTCTTC. As protein: CASSPVEGIGEQFF.

This clonotype was seen ten or more times. The chain couples TRBV7-6 to TRBJ2-7, with D maybe TRBD1 (6 bases). The length of the CDR3 is 20 residues. Trimming removed 3 bases from V and 0 bases from J, with 27 bases in between. CDR1 and CDR2 (germline): SGHVS, FNYEAQ. The CDR3 sequence is CASSFGLTGQFGGSSYEQYF. CDR3 in DNA: TGTGCCAGCAGCTTTGGTCTGACAGGACAGTTTGGGGGCAGCTCCTACGAGCAGTACTTC.

The rearrangement joins TRBV29-1 to TRBJ1-3, with 9 bases fitting TRBD1. The germline CDR1 and CDR2 sequences are SQVTM and ANQGSEA. The CDR3 is made up of 14 amino acids. The V segment lost 4 bases and the J segment 7 bases; nucleotides outside the gene matches: 8. The CDR3 loop reads CSVAPGTGRNTIYF. The CDR3 coding sequence is TGCAGCGTTGCCCCCGGGACAGGGCGCAACACCATATATTTT. Based on the CDR3 plus reference TRBV29-1 and TRBJ1-3, the full variable domain is SAVISQKPSRDICQRGTSLTIQCQVDSQVTMMFWYRQQPGQSLTLIATANQGSEATYESGFVIDKFPISRPNLTFSTLTVSNMSPEDSSIYLCSVAPGTGRNTIYFGEGSWLTVV.